The T cell receptor beta chain described here comes from a study of cytomegalovirus exposure and HLA in healthy donors. Overall study: In an early release, HLA-typed donors contributed approximately 82 million unique TCR sequences.

Use of 60 Vbeta and 13 Jbeta primers characterized the PCR. Original analysis: Later, 80 million or so unique TCR beta chains were counted in an analysis, and some 9.9 million of them were shared. Generated by immunoSEQ multiplex PCR, the TCRdb table keeps only in-frame clones and is missing some. The V and J calls and clone size were taken over from that table, and D and trimming were inferred from the DNA. The data hold about 170,000 clones, with about 85% observed a single time. Trimming at V came to 8 bases and at J to 6 bases, leaving 7 bases not matched to a gene. CDR1 is MNHEY, CDR2 SMNVEV, per germline (reference sequence). The CDR3 is 14 residues long. Study-wide results and caveats: Rarity marked most TCR sequences, yet some public TCRs occurred in many donors.

Regarding this clone: Antigen specificity is unknown.

This receptor was obtained from a man aged 25 to 45 in good health and CMV-seropositive. Sample: PBMCs. The chain uses TRBV27 and TRBJ2-1; 10 nucleotides align to TRBD2. The CDR3 DNA is TGTGCCAGCGGCCAGCGGGAGGGTAGCAATGAGCAGTTCTTC. Its translation: CASGQREGSNEQFF.